This T cell receptor beta chain was sequenced during a study of blood T cell repertoires in COVID-19. Individuals drawn from around 24 US areas were roughly 18 to 95 years old. With 5 bases removed from V and 9 bases from J, the gap between germline ends came to 14 bases. Germline CDR1 and CDR2: MNHEY and SVGAGI. CDR3 length equals 13 residues. TCRdb's table, derived via immunoSEQ multiplex PCR, lists solely in-frame clones and lacks some. The sample yields fewer than 200,000 clones, approximately 82% seen once. J is TRBJ1-3 and V is TRBV6-5; D is unclear. Material: PBMCs or T cells enriched from blood (not recorded which). The clonotype was recovered from a woman in her 50s who had recovered from COVID-19. CDR3 nucleotides: TGTGCCAGCAGTATGGGGTCCAGCGGCACCATATATTTT. Translation: CASSMGSSGTIYF.